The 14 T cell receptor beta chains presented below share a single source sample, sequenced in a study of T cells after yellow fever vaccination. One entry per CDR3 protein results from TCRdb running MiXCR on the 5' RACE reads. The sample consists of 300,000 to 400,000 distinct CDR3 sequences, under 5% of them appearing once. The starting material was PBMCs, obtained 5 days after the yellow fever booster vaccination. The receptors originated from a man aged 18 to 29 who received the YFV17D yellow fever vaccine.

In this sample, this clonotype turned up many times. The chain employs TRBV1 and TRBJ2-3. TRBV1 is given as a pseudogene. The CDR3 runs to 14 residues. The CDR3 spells CTSSQDPAADTQYF. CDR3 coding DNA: TGCACCAGCAGCCAAGATCCCGCGGCAGATACGCAGTATTTT.

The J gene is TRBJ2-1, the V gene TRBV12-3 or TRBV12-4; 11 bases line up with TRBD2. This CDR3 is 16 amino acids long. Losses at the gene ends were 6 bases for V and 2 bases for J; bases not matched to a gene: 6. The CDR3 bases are TGTGCCAGCAGGGGACTAGCGGAGATTCCCTACAATGAGCAGTTCTTC. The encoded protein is CASRGLAEIPYNEQFF.

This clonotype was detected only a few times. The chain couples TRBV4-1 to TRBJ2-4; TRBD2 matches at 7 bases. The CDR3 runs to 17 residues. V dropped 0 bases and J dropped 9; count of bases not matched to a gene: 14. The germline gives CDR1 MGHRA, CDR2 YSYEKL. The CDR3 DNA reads TGCGCCAGCAGCCAAGAGCCGCGGGGGACGATTTCTATCATTCAGTACTTC. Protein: CASSQEPRGTISIIQYF.

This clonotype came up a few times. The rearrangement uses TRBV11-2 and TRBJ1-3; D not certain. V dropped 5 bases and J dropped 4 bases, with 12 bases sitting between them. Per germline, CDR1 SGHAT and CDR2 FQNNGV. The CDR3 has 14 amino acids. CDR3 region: CASSPLGEGNTIYF. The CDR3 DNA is TGTGCCAGCAGCCCGCTGGGTGAAGGAAACACCATATATTTT.

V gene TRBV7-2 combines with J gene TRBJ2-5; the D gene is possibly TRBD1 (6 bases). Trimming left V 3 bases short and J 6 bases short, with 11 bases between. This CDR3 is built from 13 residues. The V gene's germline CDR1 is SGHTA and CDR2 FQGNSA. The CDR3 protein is CASSFRDKQTQYF. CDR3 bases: TGTGCCAGCAGCTTCCGGGACAAACAGACCCAGTACTTC.

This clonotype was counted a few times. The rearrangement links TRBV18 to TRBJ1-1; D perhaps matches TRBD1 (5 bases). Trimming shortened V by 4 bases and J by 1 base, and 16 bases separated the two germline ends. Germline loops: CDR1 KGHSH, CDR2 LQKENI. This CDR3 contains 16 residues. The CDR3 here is CASSQNDGGRNTEAFF. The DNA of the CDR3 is TGTGCCAGCTCACAAAATGACGGGGGTCGGAACACTGAAGCTTTCTTT.

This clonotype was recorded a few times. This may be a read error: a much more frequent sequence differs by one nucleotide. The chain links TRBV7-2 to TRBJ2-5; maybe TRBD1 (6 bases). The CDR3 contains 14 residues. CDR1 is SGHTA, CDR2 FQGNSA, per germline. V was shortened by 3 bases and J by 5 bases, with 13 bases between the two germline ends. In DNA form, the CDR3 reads TGTGCCAGCAGCTTGGGACAAACACACGAGACCCAGTACTTC. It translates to CASSLGQTHETQYF. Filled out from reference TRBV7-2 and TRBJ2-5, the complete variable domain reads GAGVSQSPSNKVTEKGKDVELRCDPISGHTALYWYRQSLGQGLEFLIYFQGNSAPDKSGLPSDRFSAERTGGSVSTLTIQRTQQEDSAVYLCASSLGQTHETQYFGPGTRLLVL.

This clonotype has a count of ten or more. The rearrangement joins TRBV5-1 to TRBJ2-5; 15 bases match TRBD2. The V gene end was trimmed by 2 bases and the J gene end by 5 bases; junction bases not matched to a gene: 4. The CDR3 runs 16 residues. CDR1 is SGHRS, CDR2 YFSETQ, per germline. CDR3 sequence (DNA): TGCGCCAGCAGCTTCGGGACTAGCGGGGGGATTGAGACCCAGTACTTC. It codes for CASSFGTSGGIETQYF.

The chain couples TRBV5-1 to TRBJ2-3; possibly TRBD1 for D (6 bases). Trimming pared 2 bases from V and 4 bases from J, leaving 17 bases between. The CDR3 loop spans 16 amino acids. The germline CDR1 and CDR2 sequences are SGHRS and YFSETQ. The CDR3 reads CASSFDPTGKADTQYF. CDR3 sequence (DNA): TGCGCCAGCAGCTTTGACCCGACAGGAAAGGCAGATACGCAGTATTTT.

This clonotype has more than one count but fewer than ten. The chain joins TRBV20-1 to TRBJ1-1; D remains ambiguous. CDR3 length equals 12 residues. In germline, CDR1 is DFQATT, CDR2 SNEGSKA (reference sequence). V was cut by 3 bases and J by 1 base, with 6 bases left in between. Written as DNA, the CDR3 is TGCAGTGCTAGCCTGAAGAACACTGAAGCTTTCTTT. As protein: CSASLKNTEAFF.

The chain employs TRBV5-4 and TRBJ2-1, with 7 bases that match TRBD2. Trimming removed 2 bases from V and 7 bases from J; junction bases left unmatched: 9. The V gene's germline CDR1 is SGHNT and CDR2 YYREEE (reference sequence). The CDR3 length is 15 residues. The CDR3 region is CASSFGRAGGNEQFF. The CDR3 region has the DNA TGTGCCAGCAGCTTCGGGCGGGCCGGGGGGAATGAGCAGTTCTTC.

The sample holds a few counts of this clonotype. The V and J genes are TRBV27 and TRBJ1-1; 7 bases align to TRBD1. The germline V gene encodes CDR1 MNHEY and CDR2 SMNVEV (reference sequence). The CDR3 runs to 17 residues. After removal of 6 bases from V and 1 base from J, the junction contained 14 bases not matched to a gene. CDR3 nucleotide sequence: TGTGCCAGCAGAACACGGAGGGCGGGACAGCAGAACACTGAAGCTTTCTTT. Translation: CASRTRRAGQQNTEAFF.

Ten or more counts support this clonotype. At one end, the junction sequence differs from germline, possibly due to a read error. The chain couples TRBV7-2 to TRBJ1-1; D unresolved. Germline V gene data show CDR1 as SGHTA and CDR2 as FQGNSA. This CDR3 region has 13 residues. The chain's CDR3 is CSSSLGRWAEAFF. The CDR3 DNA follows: TGTTCCAGCAGCTTAGGGAGATGGGCTGAAGCTTTCTTT.

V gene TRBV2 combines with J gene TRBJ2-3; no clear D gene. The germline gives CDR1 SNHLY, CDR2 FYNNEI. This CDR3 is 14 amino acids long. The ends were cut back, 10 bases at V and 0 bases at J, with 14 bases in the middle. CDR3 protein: CATARRASTDTQYF. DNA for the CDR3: TGTGCCACCGCCCGGCGTGCTAGCACAGATACGCAGTATTTT.